A selection of T cell receptor beta chains follows, all from one sample in a study of technical replicates of blood from several donors. The repertoire was sequenced with immunoSEQ multiplex PCR; TCRdb's copy has only in-frame clones and lacks some. This repertoire shows 75,000 to 85,000 clones, about 81% found once; its top ten account for around 4%. The sequencing input was PBMCs. The receptors were sampled from a human donor in good health. Some clones in this sample may be carry-over from other donors' samples. Both conserved end residues are part of each CDR3. Size values are once, few and many counts, or a class for expanded clones, and some rows have none.

clone size: few
J gene: TRBJ1-2
V gene: TRBV5-1
CDR3 protein: CASGENYGYTF

clone size: .
J gene: TRBJ2-7
V gene: TRBV4-2
CDR3 protein: CASSLRWTGIYEQYF

clone size: .
J gene: TRBJ2-2
V gene: TRBV11-2
CDR3 protein: CASTPTGPSGELFF

clone size: once
J gene: TRBJ2-3
V gene: TRBV18
CDR3 protein: CASSPSQGRTDTQYF

clone size: .
J gene: TRBJ2-1
V gene: TRBV2
CDR3 protein: CASSDPLAGYPTYNEQFF

clone size: few
J gene: TRBJ2-5
V gene: TRBV5-1
CDR3 protein: CASSLGASGSITTETQYF

clone size: .
J gene: TRBJ2-7
V gene: TRBV7-2
CDR3 protein: CASRTGGGHDEQYF

clone size: once
J gene: TRBJ2-7
V gene: TRBV30
CDR3 protein: CAWSVQAGREQYF

clone size: few
J gene: TRBJ1-1
V gene: TRBV30
CDR3 protein: CAWTGVTEAFF

clone size: .
J gene: TRBJ2-6
V gene: TRBV19
CDR3 protein: CASSSHFGANVLTF

clone size: .
J gene: TRBJ1-2
V gene: TRBV6-5
CDR3 protein: CASHGGGDYGYTF

clone size: .
J gene: TRBJ2-1
V gene: TRBV11-2
CDR3 protein: CASSLGQGAPNEQFF

clone size: .
J gene: TRBJ2-5
V gene: TRBV11-2
CDR3 protein: CASSLSPGVETQYF

clone size: .
J gene: TRBJ1-5
V gene: TRBV7-7
CDR3 protein: CASRTDSPNQPQHF

clone size: .
J gene: TRBJ2-7
V gene: TRBV6-1
CDR3 protein: CASTPTTYAYEQYF

clone size: .
J gene: TRBJ2-7
V gene: TRBV10-3
CDR3 protein: CAAGLAGYEQYF

clone size: few
J gene: TRBJ1-6
V gene: TRBV6-1
CDR3 protein: CAIREGSWSPLHF

clone size: .
J gene: TRBJ1-6
V gene: TRBV2
CDR3 protein: CASRAVGSPLHF

clone size: .
J gene: TRBJ1-1
V gene: TRBV30
CDR3 protein: CAWRTDSGAFF

clone size: .
J gene: TRBJ2-7
V gene: TRBV4-3
CDR3 protein: CASSQEIQASYEQYF

clone size: once
J gene: TRBJ2-5
V gene: TRBV14
CDR3 protein: CASSPFRLQTQYF

clone size: .
J gene: TRBJ1-1
V gene: TRBV28
CDR3 protein: CASTHRVTEAFF

clone size: .
J gene: TRBJ2-3
V gene: TRBV7-2
CDR3 protein: CASSLERGSTDTQYF

clone size: .
J gene: TRBJ2-7
V gene: TRBV18
CDR3 protein: CASSPPGLQHYEQYF

clone size: .
J gene: TRBJ2-3
V gene: TRBV12-2
CDR3 protein: CASRFREGTSTDTQYF

clone size: .
J gene: TRBJ2-3
V gene: TRBV7-8
CDR3 protein: CASSIGAYTDTQYF

clone size: few
J gene: TRBJ1-5
V gene: TRBV6-4
CDR3 protein: CASSDSSNQPQHF

clone size: once
J gene: TRBJ1-1
V gene: TRBV6-1
CDR3 protein: CASGQGSRNTEAFF

clone size: .
J gene: TRBJ2-1
V gene: TRBV6-5
CDR3 protein: CASSDQGGFQQFF

clone size: .
J gene: TRBJ2-1
V gene: TRBV30
CDR3 protein: CAWRENNEQFF

clone size: .
J gene: TRBJ1-2
V gene: TRBV7-2
CDR3 protein: CASSRGTGYGYTF

clone size: .
J gene: TRBJ2-5
V gene: TRBV6-5
CDR3 protein: CASSSRDRAETQYF

clone size: .
J gene: TRBJ1-2
V gene: TRBV4-1
CDR3 protein: CASSQGGPAGYGYTF

clone size: .
J gene: TRBJ2-7
V gene: TRBV18
CDR3 protein: CASSPELESVQYF

clone size: .
J gene: TRBJ2-7
V gene: TRBV5-6
CDR3 protein: CASSRTYEQYF

clone size: .
J gene: TRBJ1-4
V gene: TRBV2
CDR3 protein: CASSDRGINEKLFF

clone size: few
J gene: TRBJ1-3
V gene: TRBV5-1
CDR3 protein: CASSGGAGGNTIYF

clone size: .
J gene: TRBJ1-2
V gene: TRBV7-3
CDR3 protein: CASSSYYRVGNYGYTF

clone size: .
J gene: TRBJ1-2
V gene: TRBV28
CDR3 protein: CASSLSSRGYGYTF

clone size: once
J gene: TRBJ1-3
V gene: TRBV7-9
CDR3 protein: CASSLGSSGNTIYF

clone size: .
J gene: TRBJ1-5
V gene: TRBV19
CDR3 protein: CASSIVMTADSNQPQHF

clone size: few
J gene: TRBJ2-7
V gene: TRBV29-1
CDR3 protein: CSVEDRGRYEQYF

clone size: many
J gene: TRBJ1-2
V gene: TRBV30
CDR3 protein: CAWTSGQIYGYTF

clone size: few
J gene: TRBJ1-1
V gene: TRBV30
CDR3 protein: CAWSSTGTAEAFF

clone size: .
J gene: TRBJ1-1
V gene: TRBV14
CDR3 protein: CASRSTGSEAFF

clone size: .
J gene: TRBJ2-1
V gene: TRBV7-3
CDR3 protein: CASSRISTAYNEQFF

clone size: .
J gene: TRBJ2-1
V gene: TRBV13
CDR3 protein: CASSPRTSLNEQFF

clone size: .
J gene: TRBJ2-7
V gene: TRBV5-4
CDR3 protein: CASSLGGTTSYEQYF

clone size: .
J gene: TRBJ2-2
V gene: TRBV6-6
CDR3 protein: CASSQTSGGVGELFF

clone size: .
J gene: TRBJ2-1
V gene: TRBV28
CDR3 protein: CASTRDTTYNEQFF

clone size: .
J gene: TRBJ2-7
V gene: TRBV27
CDR3 protein: CASSLSFQGGYEQYF

clone size: .
J gene: TRBJ1-1
V gene: TRBV5-8
CDR3 protein: CASGQYTEAFF

clone size: .
J gene: TRBJ2-5
V gene: TRBV6-5
CDR3 protein: CASSYSPGSQETQYF